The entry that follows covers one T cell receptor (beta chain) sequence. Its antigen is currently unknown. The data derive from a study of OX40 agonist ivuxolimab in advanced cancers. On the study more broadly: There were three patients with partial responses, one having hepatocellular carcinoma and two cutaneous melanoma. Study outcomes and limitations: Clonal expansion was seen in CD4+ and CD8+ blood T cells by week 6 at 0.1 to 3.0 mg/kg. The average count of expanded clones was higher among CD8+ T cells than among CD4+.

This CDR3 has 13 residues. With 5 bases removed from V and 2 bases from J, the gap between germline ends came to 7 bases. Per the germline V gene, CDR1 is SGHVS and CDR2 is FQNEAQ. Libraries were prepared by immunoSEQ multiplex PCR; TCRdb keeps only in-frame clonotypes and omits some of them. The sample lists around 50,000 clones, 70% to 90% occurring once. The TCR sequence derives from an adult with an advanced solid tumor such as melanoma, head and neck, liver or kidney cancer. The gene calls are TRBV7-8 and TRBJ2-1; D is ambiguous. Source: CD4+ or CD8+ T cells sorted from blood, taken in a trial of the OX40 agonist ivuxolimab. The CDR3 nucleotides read TGTGCCAGCAGCCTTGGGGCCTACAATGAGCAGTTCTTC. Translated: CASSLGAYNEQFF.